This TCR beta chain is from a study of OX40 agonist ivuxolimab in advanced cancers. Germline values: CDR1 LNHDA, CDR2 SQIVND (reference sequence). With 9 bases removed from V and 6 bases from J, the gap between germline ends came to 15 bases. This CDR3 spans 12 amino acids. This table comes from immunoSEQ multiplex PCR, and its TCRdb copy is limited to in-frame clones, with some not included. The sample lists about 16,000 clones; around 88% were seen once. The sequence came from an adult with an advanced solid tumor such as melanoma, head and neck, liver or kidney cancer. The J gene is TRBJ2-7, the V gene TRBV19; D tentatively fits TRBD1 or TRBD2 (5 bases each). Sequencing used CD4+ or CD8+ T cells sorted from blood, obtained in a trial of the OX40 agonist ivuxolimab. The CDR3 loop is CASGTAGREQYF. The CDR3 bases are TGTGCCAGCGGGACGGCCGGCCGCGAGCAGTACTTC.